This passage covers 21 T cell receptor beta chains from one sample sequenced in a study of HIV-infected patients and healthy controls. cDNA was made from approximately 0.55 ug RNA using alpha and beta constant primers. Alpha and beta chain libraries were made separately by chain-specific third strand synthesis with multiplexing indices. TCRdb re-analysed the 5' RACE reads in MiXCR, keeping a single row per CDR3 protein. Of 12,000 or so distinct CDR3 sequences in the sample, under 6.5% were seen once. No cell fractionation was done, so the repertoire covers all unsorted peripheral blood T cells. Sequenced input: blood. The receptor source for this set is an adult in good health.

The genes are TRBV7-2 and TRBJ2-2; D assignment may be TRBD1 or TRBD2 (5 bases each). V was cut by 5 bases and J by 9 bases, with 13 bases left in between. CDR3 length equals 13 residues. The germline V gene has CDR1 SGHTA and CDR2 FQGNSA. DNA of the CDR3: TGTGCCAGCAGCCCCGGGACGGGGCGGGAGCTGTTTTTT. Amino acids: CASSPGTGRELFF.

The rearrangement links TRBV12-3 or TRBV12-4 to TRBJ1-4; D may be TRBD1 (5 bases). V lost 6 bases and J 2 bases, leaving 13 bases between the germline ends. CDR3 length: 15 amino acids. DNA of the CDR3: TGTGCCAGCAGGCCGATCGCAGGGACTAATGAAAAACTGTTTTTT. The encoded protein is CASRPIAGTNEKLFF.

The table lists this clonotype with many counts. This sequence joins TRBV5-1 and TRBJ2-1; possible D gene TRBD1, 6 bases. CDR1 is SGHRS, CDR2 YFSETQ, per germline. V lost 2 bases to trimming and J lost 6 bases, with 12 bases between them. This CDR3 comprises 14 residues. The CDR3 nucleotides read TGCGCCAGCAGCTTCCGAGGACAGCCCAATGAGCAGTTCTTC. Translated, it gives CASSFRGQPNEQFF.

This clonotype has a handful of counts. In DNA form, the CDR3 reads TGTGCCACCAGCACCAGCTACGAGCAGTACTTC. It translates to CATSTSYEQYF. V is TRBV15 and J is TRBJ2-7; D remains unclear. V dropped 4 bases and J dropped 3 bases, with 4 bases sitting between them. Germline-derived CDR1 and CDR2 are LNHNV and YYDKDF (reference sequence). This CDR3 has 11 residues.

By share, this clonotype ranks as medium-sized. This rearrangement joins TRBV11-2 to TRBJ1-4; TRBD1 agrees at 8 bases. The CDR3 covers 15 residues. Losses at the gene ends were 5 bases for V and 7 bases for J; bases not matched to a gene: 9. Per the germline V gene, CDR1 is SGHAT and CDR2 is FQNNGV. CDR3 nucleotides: TGTGCCAGCAGCCGATTAACAGGGGGTGGTGAAAAACTGTTTTTT. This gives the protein CASSRLTGGGEKLFF.

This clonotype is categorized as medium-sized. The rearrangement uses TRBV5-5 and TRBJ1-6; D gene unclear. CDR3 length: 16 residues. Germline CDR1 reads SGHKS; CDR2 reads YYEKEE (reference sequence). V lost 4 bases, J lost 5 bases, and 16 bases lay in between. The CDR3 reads CASSPTTGNDNSPLHF. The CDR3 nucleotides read TGTGCCAGCAGCCCGACCACGGGCAACGATAATTCACCCCTCCACTTT.

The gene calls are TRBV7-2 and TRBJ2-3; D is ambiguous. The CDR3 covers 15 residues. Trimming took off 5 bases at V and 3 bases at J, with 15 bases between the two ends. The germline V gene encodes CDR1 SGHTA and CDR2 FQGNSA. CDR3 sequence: CASSLVGYGTDTQYF. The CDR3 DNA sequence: TGTGCCAGCAGCCTTGTAGGGTACGGGACAGATACGCAGTATTTT.

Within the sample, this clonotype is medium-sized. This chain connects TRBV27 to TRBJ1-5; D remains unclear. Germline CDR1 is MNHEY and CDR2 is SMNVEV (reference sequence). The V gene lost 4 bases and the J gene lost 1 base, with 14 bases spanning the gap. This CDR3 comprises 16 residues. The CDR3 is CASSSGQPISNQPQHF. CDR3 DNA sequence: TGTGCCAGCAGTTCTGGCCAGCCTATAAGCAATCAGCCCCAGCATTTT.

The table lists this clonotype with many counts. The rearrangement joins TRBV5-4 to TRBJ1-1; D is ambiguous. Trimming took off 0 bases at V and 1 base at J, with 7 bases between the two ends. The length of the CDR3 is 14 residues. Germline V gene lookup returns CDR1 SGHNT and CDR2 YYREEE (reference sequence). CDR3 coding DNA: TGTGCCAGCAGCTTGGATGGAGGGAACACTGAAGCTTTCTTT. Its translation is CASSLDGGNTEAFF.

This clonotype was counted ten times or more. The CDR3 DNA reads TGTGCCAGCAGTTTTTATCAGGGGGCAGGTACAGATACGCAGTATTTT. Amino acid sequence: CASSFYQGAGTDTQYF. J is TRBJ2-3 and V is TRBV12-3 or TRBV12-4; 8 nucleotides match TRBD1. The trim removed 3 bases at V and 3 bases at J, leaving 8 bases unmatched. The CDR3 runs 16 residues.

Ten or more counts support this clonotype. As DNA, the CDR3 is TGTGCCAGCAGTCCGATGACAGGATCCACCGGGGAGCTGTTTTTT. It specifies CASSPMTGSTGELFF. The chain couples TRBV6-2 or TRBV6-3 to TRBJ2-2, with a weak D call TRBD1 (6 bases). V was clipped by 5 bases and J by 4 bases, with 14 bases between them. Germline V gene sequence: CDR1 MNHEY, CDR2 SVGEGT. This CDR3 spans 15 amino acids.

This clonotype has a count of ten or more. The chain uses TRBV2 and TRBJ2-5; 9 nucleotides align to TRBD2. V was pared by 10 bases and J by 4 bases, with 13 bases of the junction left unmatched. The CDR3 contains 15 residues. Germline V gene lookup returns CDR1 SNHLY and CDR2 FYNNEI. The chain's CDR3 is CATRDQRGAAETQYF. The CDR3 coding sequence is TGTGCCACCCGAGACCAGCGGGGGGCCGCAGAGACCCAGTACTTC.

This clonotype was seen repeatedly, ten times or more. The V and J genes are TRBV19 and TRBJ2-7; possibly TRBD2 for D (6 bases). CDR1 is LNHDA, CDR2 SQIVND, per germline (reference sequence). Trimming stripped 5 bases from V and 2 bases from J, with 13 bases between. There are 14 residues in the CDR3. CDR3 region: CASSSGGGTYEQYF. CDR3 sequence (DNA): TGTGCCAGTAGTTCCGGTGGGGGGACCTACGAGCAGTACTTC. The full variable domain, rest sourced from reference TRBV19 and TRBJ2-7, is DGGITQSPKYLFRKEGQNVTLSCEQNLNHDAMYWYRQDPGQGLRLIYYSQIVNDFQKGDIAEGYSVSREKKESFPLTVTSAQKNPTAFYLCASSSGGGTYEQYFGPGTRLTVT.

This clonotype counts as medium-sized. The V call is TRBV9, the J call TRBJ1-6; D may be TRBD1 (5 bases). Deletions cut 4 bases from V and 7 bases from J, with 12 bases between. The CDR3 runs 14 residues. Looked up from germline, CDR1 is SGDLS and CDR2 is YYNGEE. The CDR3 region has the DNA TGTGCCAGCAGCAGAAGGCGGGGCAATTCACCCCTCCACTTT. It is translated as CASSRRRGNSPLHF.

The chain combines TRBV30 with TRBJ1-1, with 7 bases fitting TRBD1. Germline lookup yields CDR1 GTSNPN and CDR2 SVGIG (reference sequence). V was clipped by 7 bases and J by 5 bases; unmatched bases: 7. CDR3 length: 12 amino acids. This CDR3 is CALTGRGTEAFF. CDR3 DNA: TGTGCCTTGACAGGGAGGGGGACTGAAGCTTTCTTT.

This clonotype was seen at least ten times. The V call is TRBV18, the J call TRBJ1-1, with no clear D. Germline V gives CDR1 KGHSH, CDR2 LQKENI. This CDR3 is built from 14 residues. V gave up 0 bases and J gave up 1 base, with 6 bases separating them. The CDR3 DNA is TGTGCCAGCTCACCACCGGTTACGAACACTGAAGCTTTCTTT. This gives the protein CASSPPVTNTEAFF. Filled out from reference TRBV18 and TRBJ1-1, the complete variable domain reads NAGVMQNPRHLVRRRGQEARLRCSPMKGHSHVYWYRQLPEEGLKFMVYLQKENIIDESGMPKERFSAEFPKEGPSILRIQQVVRGDSAAYFCASSPPVTNTEAFFGQGTRLTVV.

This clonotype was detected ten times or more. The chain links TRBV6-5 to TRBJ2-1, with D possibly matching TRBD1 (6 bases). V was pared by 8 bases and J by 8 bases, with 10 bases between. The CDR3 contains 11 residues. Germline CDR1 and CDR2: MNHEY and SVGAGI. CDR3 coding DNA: TGTGCCAGCGAGGGGGTAGATGAGCAGTTCTTC. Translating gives CASEGVDEQFF.

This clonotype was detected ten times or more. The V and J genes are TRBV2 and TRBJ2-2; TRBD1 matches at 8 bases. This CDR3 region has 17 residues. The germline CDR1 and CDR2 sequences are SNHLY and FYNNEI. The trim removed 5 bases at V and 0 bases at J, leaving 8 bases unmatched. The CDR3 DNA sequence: TGTGCCAGCAGTTCCCCAGACAGGGGCCCGAACACCGGGGAGCTGTTTTTT. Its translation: CASSSPDRGPNTGELFF.

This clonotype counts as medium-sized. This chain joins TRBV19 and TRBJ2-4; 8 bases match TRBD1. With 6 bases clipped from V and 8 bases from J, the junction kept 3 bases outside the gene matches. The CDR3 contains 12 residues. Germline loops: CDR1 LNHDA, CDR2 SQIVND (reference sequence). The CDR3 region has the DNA TGTGCCAGTAGGGGACAGGCCCACATTCAGTACTTC. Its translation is CASRGQAHIQYF. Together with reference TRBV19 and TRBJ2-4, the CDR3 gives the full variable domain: DGGITQSPKYLFRKEGQNVTLSCEQNLNHDAMYWYRQDPGQGLRLIYYSQIVNDFQKGDIAEGYSVSREKKESFPLTVTSAQKNPTAFYLCASRGQAHIQYFGAGTRLSVL.

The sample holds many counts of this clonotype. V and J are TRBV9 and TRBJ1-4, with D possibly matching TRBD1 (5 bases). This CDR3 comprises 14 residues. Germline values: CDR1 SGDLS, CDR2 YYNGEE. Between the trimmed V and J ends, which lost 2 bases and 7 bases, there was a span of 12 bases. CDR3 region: CASSVTDGGEKLFF. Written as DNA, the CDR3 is TGTGCCAGCAGCGTGACAGATGGAGGTGAAAAACTGTTTTTT.

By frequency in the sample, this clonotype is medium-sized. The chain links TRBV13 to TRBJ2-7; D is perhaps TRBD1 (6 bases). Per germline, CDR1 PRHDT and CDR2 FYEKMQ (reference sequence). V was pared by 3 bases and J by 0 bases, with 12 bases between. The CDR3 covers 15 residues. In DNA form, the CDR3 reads TGTGCCAGCAGCTTCCAGGGGCCCCTCTCCTACGAGCAGTACTTC. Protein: CASSFQGPLSYEQYF.